The 16 T cell receptor beta chains below all came from one sample that was sequenced in a study of T cells after yellow fever vaccination. In TCRdb, the 5' RACE reads were re-called with MiXCR into one record per CDR3 protein. Of hundreds of thousands of distinct CDR3 sequences listed, roughly 19% are singletons. Sequenced material: PBMCs, taken 15 days after the yellow fever booster vaccination. The receptor source for this set is a man aged 25-40 years who received the YFV17D yellow fever vaccine.

V usage is TRBV20-1 and J usage is TRBJ2-4, with D perhaps matching TRBD1 (6 bases). There are 13 residues in the CDR3. The V and J ends lost 3 bases and 8 bases respectively, with 14 bases between them. CDR1 and CDR2 (germline): DFQATT, SNEGSKA (reference sequence). CDR3 nucleotides: TGCAGTGCTAGTCCGGTCGCAGGGGACATTCAGTACTTC. Translating gives CSASPVAGDIQYF.

The chain recombines TRBV12-3 or TRBV12-4 with TRBJ1-4, with 10 bases lining up with TRBD1. The CDR3 is made up of 14 amino acids. After removal of 6 bases from V and 7 bases from J, the junction contained 5 bases not matched to a gene. The CDR3 here is CASSMTGGVEKLFF. The DNA of the CDR3 is TGTGCCAGCAGCATGACAGGGGGCGTTGAAAAACTGTTTTTT.

This clonotype was detected only a few times. The chain recombines TRBV5-6 with TRBJ2-5; 8 bases align to TRBD1. Germline assignment: CDR1 SGHDT and CDR2 YYEEEE. With V trimmed by 3 bases and J by 1 base, 14 bases remained unmatched. The CDR3 covers 18 residues. In nucleotides, the CDR3 is TGTGCCAGCAGCTGGGCCGGGACAGGTACTCGTGGCCAAGAGACCCAGTACTTC. Encoded protein: CASSWAGTGTRGQETQYF.

The rearrangement joins TRBV5-1 to TRBJ2-5; D gene ambiguous. Deletions cut 6 bases from V and 3 bases from J, with 9 bases between. The V gene's germline CDR1 is SGHRS and CDR2 YFSETQ. CDR3 length: 12 residues. The CDR3 DNA sequence: TGCGCCAGCAAACAGCTGGAAGAGACCCAGTACTTC. Translated: CASKQLEETQYF.

DNA of the CDR3: TGTGCCAGCAGCTTCCTGGGACAGGGGGAAGAGACCCAGTACTTC. This gives the protein CASSFLGQGEETQYF. This chain links TRBV5-6 with TRBJ2-5, with 11 positions matching TRBD1. CDR1 and CDR2 from the germline V gene are SGHDT and YYEEEE. V was pared by 2 bases and J by 3 bases, with 3 bases of the junction left unmatched. The CDR3 extends over 15 amino acids.

This chain connects TRBV20-1 to TRBJ2-7, with TRBD1 matching over 11 bases. Germline V gene data show CDR1 as DFQATT and CDR2 as SNEGSKA (reference sequence). CDR3 size: 14 residues. The CDR3 protein is CNALGWDRGYEQYF. In DNA form, the CDR3 reads TGCAATGCACTTGGTTGGGACAGGGGGTACGAGCAGTACTTC.

The chain recombines TRBV18 with TRBJ2-5; no clear D. CDR1 is KGHSH, CDR2 LQKENI, per germline. The CDR3 is made up of 13 amino acids. The V and J ends lost 3 bases and 0 bases respectively, with 5 bases between them. CDR3 nucleotides: TGTGCCAGCTCACCCAAGTACCAAGAGACCCAGTACTTC. As protein: CASSPKYQETQYF.

There are a few counts of this clonotype. This rearrangement joins TRBV27 to TRBJ1-2; D unresolved. This CDR3 contains 13 residues. In germline, CDR1 is MNHEY, CDR2 SMNVEV (reference sequence). V lost 0 bases to trimming and J lost 4 bases, with 6 bases between them. The CDR3 coding sequence is TGTGCCAGCAGTTTATCGCCGGGCTATGGCTACACCTTC. Its protein is CASSLSPGYGYTF.

The chain is built from TRBV5-4 and TRBJ2-7; 11 bases line up with TRBD2. J gave up 1 base and V 4 bases, and 4 bases lay outside the gene matches. CDR3 length: 15 amino acids. Germline values: CDR1 SGHNT, CDR2 YYREEE (reference sequence). This CDR3 reads CASSHGTSGSYEQYF. The CDR3, as DNA: TGTGCCAGCAGCCACGGGACTAGCGGATCCTACGAGCAGTACTTC.

This chain links TRBV5-1 with TRBJ2-3; weak D call: TRBD2 (5 bases). The CDR3 length is 14 residues. The germline V gene encodes CDR1 SGHRS and CDR2 YFSETQ. The germline V and J ends were trimmed by 2 bases and 0 bases, with 7 bases remaining between them. In DNA form, the CDR3 reads TGCGCCAGCAGCTTCCAGCGGAGCACAGATACGCAGTATTTT. This encodes CASSFQRSTDTQYF.

This clonotype came up a few times. CDR3 DNA sequence: TGTGCCACCAGCAGGCCGGGTGACATTCAGTACTTC. Protein sequence: CATSRPGDIQYF. V gene TRBV15 combines with J gene TRBJ2-4; D uncertain. With 3 bases removed from V and 8 bases from J, the gap between germline ends came to 8 bases. The germline V gene has CDR1 LNHNV and CDR2 YYDKDF (reference sequence). The CDR3 loop spans 12 amino acids.

This clonotype has more than one count but fewer than ten. V is TRBV7-2 and J is TRBJ2-5; tentatively, D is TRBD2 (6 bases). The length of the CDR3 is 15 residues. CDR1 SGHTA and CDR2 FQGNSA come from the germline V gene. Between the trimmed V and J ends, which lost 2 bases and 3 bases, there was a span of 13 bases. The DNA for the CDR3 is TGTGCCAGCAGCTTATACGGGAGAGCTGAAGAGACCCAGTACTTC. Its translation: CASSLYGRAEETQYF. Looking up the rest from reference TRBV7-2 and TRBJ2-5 gives the full variable domain: GAGVSQSPSNKVTEKGKDVELRCDPISGHTALYWYRQSLGQGLEFLIYFQGNSAPDKSGLPSDRFSAERTGGSVSTLTIQRTQQEDSAVYLCASSLYGRAEETQYFGPGTRLLVL.

This clonotype was observed a few times. Because the CDR3's place on the DNA is in doubt, the DNA is left out and the CDR3 is given as listed by TCRdb. J is TRBJ2-7 and V is TRBV6-5; the table's D call TRBD2 went unverified against the DNA. The germline CDR1 and CDR2 sequences are MNHEY and SVGAGI. 11 amino acids form the CDR3, both terminal residues included. The CDR3 reads CASILGGEQYF.

As regards this clonotype: One junction end disagrees with the germline gene, perhaps due to a read error. The chain employs TRBV27 and TRBJ2-3; maybe TRBD2 (6 bases). CDR3 length equals 15 residues. Germline-derived CDR1 and CDR2 are MNHEY and SMNVEV (reference sequence). The CDR3 reads CTSSARRVQTDTQYF. The CDR3 DNA follows: TGCACCAGCAGTGCGAGGAGGGTTCAGACAGATACGCAGTATTTT.

The chain employs TRBV28 and TRBJ2-2; D is uncertain. CDR1 is MDHEN, CDR2 SYDVKM, per germline. V was cut by 6 bases and J by 1 base, with 9 bases left in between. The CDR3 totals 14 residues. Here the CDR3 DNA reads TGTGCCAGCAGACTCGGTGGGAACACCGGGGAGCTGTTTTTT. This encodes CASRLGGNTGELFF.

This clonotype has more than one count but fewer than ten. This rearrangement joins TRBV20-1 to TRBJ2-7; no clear D gene. This CDR3 comprises 11 residues. Deletions cut 5 bases from V and 6 bases from J, with 11 bases between. CDR1 and CDR2 (germline): DFQATT, SNEGSKA (reference sequence). The DNA for the CDR3 is TGCAGTGCTGAAAAATTCTCCGAGCAGTACTTC. Translation gives CSAEKFSEQYF.